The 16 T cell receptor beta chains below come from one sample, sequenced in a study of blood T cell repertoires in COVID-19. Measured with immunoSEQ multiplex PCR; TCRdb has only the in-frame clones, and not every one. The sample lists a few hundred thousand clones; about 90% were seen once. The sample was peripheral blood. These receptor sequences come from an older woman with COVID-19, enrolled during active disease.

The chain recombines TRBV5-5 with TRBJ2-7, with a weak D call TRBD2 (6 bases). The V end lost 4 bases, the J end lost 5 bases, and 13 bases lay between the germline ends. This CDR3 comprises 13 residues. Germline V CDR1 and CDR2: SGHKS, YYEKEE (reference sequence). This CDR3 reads CASSPHTSHEQYF. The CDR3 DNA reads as TGTGCCAGCAGCCCACATACTAGCCACGAGCAGTACTTC.

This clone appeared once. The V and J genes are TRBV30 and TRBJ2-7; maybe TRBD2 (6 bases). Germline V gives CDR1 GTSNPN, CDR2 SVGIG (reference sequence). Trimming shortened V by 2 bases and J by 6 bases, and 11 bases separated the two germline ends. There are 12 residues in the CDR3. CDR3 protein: CAWSPGLPEQYF. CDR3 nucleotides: TGTGCCTGGAGTCCGGGACTTCCCGAGCAGTACTTC.

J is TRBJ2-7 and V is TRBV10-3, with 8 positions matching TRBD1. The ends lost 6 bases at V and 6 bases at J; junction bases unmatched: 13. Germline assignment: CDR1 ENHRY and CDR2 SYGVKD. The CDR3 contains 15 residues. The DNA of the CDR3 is TGTGCCATCAGCGTCTCCGGGACAGGATCCATCGAGCAGTACTTC. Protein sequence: CAISVSGTGSIEQYF.

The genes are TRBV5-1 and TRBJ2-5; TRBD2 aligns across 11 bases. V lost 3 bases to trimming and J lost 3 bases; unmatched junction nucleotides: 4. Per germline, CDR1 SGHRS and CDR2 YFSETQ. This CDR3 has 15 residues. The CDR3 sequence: CASSSGTSGKETQYF. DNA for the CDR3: TGCGCCAGCAGCTCGGGGACTAGCGGAAAAGAGACCCAGTACTTC.

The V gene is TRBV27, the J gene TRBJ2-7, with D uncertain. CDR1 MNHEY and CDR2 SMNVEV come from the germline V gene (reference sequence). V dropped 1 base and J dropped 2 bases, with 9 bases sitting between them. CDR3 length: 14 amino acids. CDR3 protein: CASSLFPNPYEQYF. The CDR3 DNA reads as TGTGCCAGCAGTTTATTTCCAAATCCCTACGAGCAGTACTTC.

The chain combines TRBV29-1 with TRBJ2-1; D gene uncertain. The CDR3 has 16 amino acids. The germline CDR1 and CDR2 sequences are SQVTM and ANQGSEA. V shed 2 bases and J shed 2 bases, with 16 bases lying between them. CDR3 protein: CSVESPERQTYNEQFF. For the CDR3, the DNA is TGCAGCGTTGAAAGTCCAGAGCGCCAAACCTACAATGAGCAGTTCTTC.

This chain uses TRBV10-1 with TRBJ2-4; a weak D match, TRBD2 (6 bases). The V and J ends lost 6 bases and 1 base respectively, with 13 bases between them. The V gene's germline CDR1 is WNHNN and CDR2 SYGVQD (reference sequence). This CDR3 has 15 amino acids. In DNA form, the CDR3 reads TGCGCCAGCAGGAACCCAGGGAGGGCCAAAAACATTCAGTACTTC. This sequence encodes CASRNPGRAKNIQYF.

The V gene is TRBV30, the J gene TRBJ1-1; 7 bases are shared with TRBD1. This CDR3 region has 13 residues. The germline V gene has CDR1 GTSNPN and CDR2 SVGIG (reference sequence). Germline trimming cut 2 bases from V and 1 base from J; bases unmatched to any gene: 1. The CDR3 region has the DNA TGTGCCTGGAGTAGACAGGGGAACACTGAAGCTTTCTTT. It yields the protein CAWSRQGNTEAFF.

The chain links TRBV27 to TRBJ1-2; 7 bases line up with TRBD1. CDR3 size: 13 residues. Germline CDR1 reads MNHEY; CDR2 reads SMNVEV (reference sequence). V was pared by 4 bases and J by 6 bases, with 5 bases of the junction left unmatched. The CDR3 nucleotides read TGTGCCAGCAGTTCCCATACAGGGGATGGCTACACCTTC. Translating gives CASSSHTGDGYTF.

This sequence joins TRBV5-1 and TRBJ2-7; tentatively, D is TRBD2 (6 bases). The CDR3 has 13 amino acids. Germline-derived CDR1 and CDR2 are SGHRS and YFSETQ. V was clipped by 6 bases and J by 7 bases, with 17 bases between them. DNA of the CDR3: TGCGCCAGCAAACGTAACGACGCGGGGGAGCAGTACTTC. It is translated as CASKRNDAGEQYF.

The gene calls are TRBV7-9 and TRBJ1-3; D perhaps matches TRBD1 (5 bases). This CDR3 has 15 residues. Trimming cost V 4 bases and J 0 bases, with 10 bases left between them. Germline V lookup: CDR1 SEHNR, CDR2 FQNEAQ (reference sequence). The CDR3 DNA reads TGTGCCAGCAGCTCGACCGACAGCTCTGGAAACACCATATATTTT. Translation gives CASSSTDSSGNTIYF.

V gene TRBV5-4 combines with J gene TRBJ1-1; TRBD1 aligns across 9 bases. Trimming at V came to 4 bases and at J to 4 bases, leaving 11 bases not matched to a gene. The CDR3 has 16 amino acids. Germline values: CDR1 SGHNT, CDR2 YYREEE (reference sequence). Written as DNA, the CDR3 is TGTGCCAGCAGCAAACCGGGACAGGGTAGAGGCACTGAAGCTTTCTTT. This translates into CASSKPGQGRGTEAFF.

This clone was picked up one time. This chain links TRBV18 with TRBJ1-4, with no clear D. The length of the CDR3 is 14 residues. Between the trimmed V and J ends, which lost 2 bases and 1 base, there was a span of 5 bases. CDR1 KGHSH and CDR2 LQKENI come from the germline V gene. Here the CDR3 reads CASSPSKTNEKLFF. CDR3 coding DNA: TGTGCCAGCTCACCATCAAAAACTAATGAAAAACTGTTTTTT.

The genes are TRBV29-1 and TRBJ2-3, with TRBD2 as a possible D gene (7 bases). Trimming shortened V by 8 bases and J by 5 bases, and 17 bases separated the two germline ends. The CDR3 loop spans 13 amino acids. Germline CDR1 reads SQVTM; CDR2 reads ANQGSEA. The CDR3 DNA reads TGCAGCACCAGGGGAGGGTTGGGAGATACGCAGTATTTT. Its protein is CSTRGGLGDTQYF.

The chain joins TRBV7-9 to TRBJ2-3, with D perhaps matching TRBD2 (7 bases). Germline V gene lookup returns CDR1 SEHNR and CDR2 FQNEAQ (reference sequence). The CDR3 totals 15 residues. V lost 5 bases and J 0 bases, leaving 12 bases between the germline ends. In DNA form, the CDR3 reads TGTGCCAGCAGCGGGGGGGGCCCCAGCACAGATACGCAGTATTTT. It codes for CASSGGGPSTDTQYF.

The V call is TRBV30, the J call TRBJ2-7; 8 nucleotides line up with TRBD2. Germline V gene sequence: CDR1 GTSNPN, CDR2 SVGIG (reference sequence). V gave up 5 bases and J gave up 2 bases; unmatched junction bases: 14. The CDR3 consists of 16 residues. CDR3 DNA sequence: TGTGCCTGGCGTTCCTTTACGGGACTAGGTGCCTACGAGCAGTACTTC. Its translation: CAWRSFTGLGAYEQYF.